Here is one TCR beta chain with its context. The antigen is unknown. This sample was included in a study of Tregs in tolerant kidney transplant recipients. Overall study results and limits: Few patients were studied, so findings need validation in larger groups.

Trimming pared 0 bases from V and 0 bases from J, leaving 11 bases between. The CDR3 consists of 16 residues. CDR1 MNHEY and CDR2 SMNVEV come from the germline V gene (reference sequence). TCRdb keeps only in-frame clones here, not all; method: immunoSEQ multiplex PCR. The sample holds about 88,000 clones, roughly nine tenths seen once. The TCR originated in a human donor in good health. The V and J genes are TRBV27 and TRBJ1-1; weak D call: TRBD1 (5 bases). Material for sequencing was CD8+ T cells from blood. The CDR3 loop reads CASSLSTGRMNTEAFF. The CDR3 coding sequence is TGTGCCAGCAGTTTATCGACGGGGCGTATGAACACTGAAGCTTTCTTT.